This T cell receptor (beta chain) was sequenced for a study of T cells in localized non-small cell lung cancer. The table came from immunoSEQ multiplex PCR; TCRdb's copy has only in-frame clones and leaves some out. The sample lists 45,000 to 55,000 clones, 75% to 90% occurring once. The CDR3 contains 16 residues. V lost 3 bases to trimming and J lost 0 bases, with 11 bases between them. CDR1 LGHNA and CDR2 YNFKEQ come from the germline V gene. The V and J genes are TRBV4-2 and TRBJ2-2; D is uncertain. This sequence originates from a male donor at least 60 years old with stage III squamous cell lung carcinoma. This material consisted of peripheral blood, taken before any cancer treatment. The CDR3: CASSQGNRANTGELFF. The CDR3 DNA sequence: TGTGCCAGCAGCCAGGGAAATCGGGCGAACACCGGGGAGCTGTTTTTT.